This T cell receptor (beta chain) emerged from a study of cytomegalovirus exposure and HLA in healthy donors. There are 15 residues in the CDR3. The trim removed 2 bases at V and 6 bases at J, leaving 3 bases unmatched. The germline gives CDR1 SGHRS, CDR2 YFSETQ. The donors formed part of the roughly 120-subject validation cohort, distinct from the roughly 620-subject first cohort. General observations from the study: A later analysis found first-cohort TCR clusters tended to co-occur in the approximately 110 validation repertoires. As was reported, the classifier diagnosed cytomegalovirus status with high specificity and sensitivity.

Sequencing was performed with immunoSEQ multiplex PCR; in TCRdb, only in-frame clones are kept and a portion is missing. The sample holds 200,000 to 250,000 clones, approximately 87% seen once. About this clone itself: Its antigen is unknown.

The chain employs TRBV5-1 and TRBJ2-2; TRBD2 aligns across 11 bases. The sequence was obtained from a woman aged 18-30 years in good health and CMV-seronegative. The sequencing sample was made of PBMCs. The CDR3 nucleotides are TGCGCCAGCAGCTTCACTAGCGGGAGTTCCGGGGAGCTGTTTTTT. Protein product: CASSFTSGSSGELFF.